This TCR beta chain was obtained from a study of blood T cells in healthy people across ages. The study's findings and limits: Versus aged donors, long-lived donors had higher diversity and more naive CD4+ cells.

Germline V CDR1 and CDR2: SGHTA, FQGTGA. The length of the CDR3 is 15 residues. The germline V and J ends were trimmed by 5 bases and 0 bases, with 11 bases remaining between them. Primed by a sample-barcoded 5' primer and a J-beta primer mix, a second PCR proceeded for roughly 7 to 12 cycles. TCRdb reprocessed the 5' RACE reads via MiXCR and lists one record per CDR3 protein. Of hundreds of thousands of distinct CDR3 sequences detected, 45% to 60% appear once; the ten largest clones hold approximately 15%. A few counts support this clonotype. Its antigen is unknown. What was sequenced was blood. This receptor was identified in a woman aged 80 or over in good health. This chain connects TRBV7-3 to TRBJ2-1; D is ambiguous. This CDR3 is CASSPEVNSYNEQFF. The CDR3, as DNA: TGTGCCAGCAGCCCGGAAGTTAACTCCTACAATGAGCAGTTCTTC.